The 5 T cell receptor beta chains presented below share a single source sample, sequenced in a study of blood T cell repertoires in COVID-19. This table comes from immunoSEQ multiplex PCR, and its TCRdb copy is limited to in-frame clones, with some not included. The sample yields 140,000 or so clones, approximately 90% seen once. Sequenced sample: peripheral blood. These receptors all come from a woman aged 80 or over with acute or convalescent COVID-19.

J is TRBJ2-2 and V is TRBV7-9; D might be TRBD2 (5 bases). The V end lost 3 bases, the J end lost 0 bases, and 8 bases lay between the germline ends. The CDR3 is 15 residues long. CDR1 is SEHNR and CDR2 is FQNEAQ in the germline V gene (reference sequence). The CDR3 loop reads CASSFSSANTGELFF. For the CDR3, the DNA is TGTGCCAGCAGCTTTAGTAGCGCGAACACCGGGGAGCTGTTTTTT.

This sequence joins TRBV5-6 and TRBJ2-7, with a possible D match to TRBD1 (6 bases). The V end lost 4 bases, the J end lost 0 bases, and 8 bases lay between the germline ends. CDR1 and CDR2 from the germline V gene are SGHDT and YYEEEE. This CDR3 region has 13 residues. CDR3 DNA: TGTGCCAGCAGCAGGACAGACTCCTACGAGCAGTACTTC. This encodes CASSRTDSYEQYF.

V usage is TRBV19 and J usage is TRBJ1-2; TRBD1 agrees at 11 bases. V lost 4 bases and J lost 3; bases outside the gene matches: 4. CDR1 LNHDA and CDR2 SQIVND come from the germline V gene (reference sequence). This CDR3 region has 15 residues. This chain's CDR3 is CASSTRTGGYYGYTF. The CDR3 nucleotides are TGTGCCAGTAGTACCAGGACAGGGGGCTACTATGGCTACACCTTC.

The J gene is TRBJ1-1, the V gene TRBV6-5; 8 bases map to TRBD1. The CDR3 runs to 14 residues. Germline assignment: CDR1 MNHEY and CDR2 SVGAGI. The V segment lost 5 bases and the J segment 5 bases; nucleotides outside the gene matches: 7. The CDR3, as DNA: TGTGCCAGCAGTCTGGACAGGGTTCCGACTGAAGCTTTCTTT. Translated: CASSLDRVPTEAFF.

The CDR3 reads CASSLGARGENEKLFF. As DNA, the CDR3 is TGTGCCAGCAGCTTGGGAGCACGGGGAGAGAATGAAAAACTGTTTTTT. The rearrangement links TRBV5-4 to TRBJ1-4; no clear D gene. The length of the CDR3 is 16 residues. Trimming stripped 0 bases from V and 5 bases from J, with 14 bases between. Germline V CDR1 and CDR2: SGHNT, YYREEE (reference sequence).